These 5 T cell receptor beta chains were sequenced from one sample in a study of T cell repertoires in cytomegalovirus infection. TCRdb used MiXCR to reprocess the reads, holding one entry per CDR3 protein. The table lists about 680,000 distinct CDR3 sequences, roughly 24% of them singletons. Sequencing was carried out using CD8+ T cells from PBMCs. These receptors were collected from a human donor in good health (CMV status not recorded). Some clones in this sample may be carry-over from other donors' samples.

The chain has TRBV4-1 and TRBJ1-1; D remains unclear. From germline, CDR1 is MGHRA and CDR2 YSYEKL. The CDR3 is 11 amino acids. V lost 1 base and J lost 11, with 8 bases in between. The CDR3 DNA is TGCGCCAGCAGCCAAGGACCACAGGCTTTCTTT. Amino acid sequence: CASSQGPQAFF.

This clonotype has only a few counts. The chain uses TRBV12-3 or TRBV12-4 and TRBJ1-5; perhaps TRBD1 as D (6 bases). The CDR3 loop spans 15 amino acids. V shed 6 bases and J shed 5 bases, with 17 bases lying between them. Here the CDR3 reads CASSRAGDIDQPQHF. CDR3 bases: TGTGCCAGCAGCCGGGCTGGGGACATTGATCAGCCCCAGCATTTT.

V and J are TRBV7-6 and TRBJ2-5; TRBD1 is a possible D gene (5 bases). Trimming took off 3 bases at V and 5 bases at J, with 19 bases between the two ends. The CDR3 contains 16 residues. CDR1 and CDR2 (germline): SGHVS, FNYEAQ. This chain's CDR3 is CASSFEGAEPRETQYF. DNA for the CDR3: TGTGCCAGCAGCTTCGAAGGGGCCGAACCTCGGGAGACCCAGTACTTC.

In the case of this clonotype: A much larger clone is a single base away; this may be a read error. The chain carries TRBV11-2 and TRBJ2-7; tentatively, D is TRBD1 or TRBD2 (6 bases each). Germline V CDR1 and CDR2: SGHAT, FQNNGV. The CDR3 extends over 15 amino acids. This CDR3 reads CASSLRGVGPYDQYV. CDR3 DNA: TGTGCCAGCAGCTTGAGGGGGGTAGGCCCCTACGACCAGTACGTC.

The V and J genes are TRBV10-3 and TRBJ1-2, with 7 positions matching TRBD1. Trimming took 6 bases from V and 6 from J; bases not matched to a gene: 1. The CDR3 runs 11 residues. CDR1 and CDR2 (germline): ENHRY, SYGVKD. This chain's CDR3 is CAISGTDGYTF. The CDR3, as DNA: TGTGCCATCAGCGGGACAGATGGCTACACCTTC.